The next 25 T cell receptor beta chains were all read from a single sample in a study of metastatic and nonmetastatic thyroid tumors. Before thyroid surgery, none of the patients had received any treatment. TCRdb re-called clones via MiXCR from the PCR reads. The data contain roughly 15,000 clones, roughly 26% of them singletons. Sequencing input: tumor tissue. The source of these receptors is a female donor with papillary thyroid cancer or a benign thyroid nodule (not recorded which). Some clones in this sample may be carry-over from other donors' samples.

In this sample, this clone turned up many times. V and J are TRBV6-2 or TRBV6-3 and TRBJ1-1, with a tentative D call TRBD1 (6 bases). The CDR3 is made up of 17 amino acids. V lost 9 bases to trimming and J lost 0 bases, with 23 bases between them. In germline, CDR1 is MNHEY, CDR2 SVGEGT. This CDR3 is CASLPTPSRGMNTEAFF. The CDR3 coding sequence is TGTGCCAGTCTACCCACCCCGAGCAGGGGAATGAACACTGAAGCTTTCTTT.

In its sample, this clone was seen many times. The V gene is TRBV4-1, the J gene TRBJ2-5; 10 bases line up with TRBD2. The ends lost 1 base at V and 5 bases at J; junction bases unmatched: 10. CDR3 length: 17 amino acids. CDR1 is MGHRA and CDR2 is YSYEKL in the germline V gene. CDR3 bases: TGCGCCAGCAGCCAAGTTCTTACGGGAGCGGGGGGGGAGACCCAGTACTTC. Translating gives CASSQVLTGAGGETQYF.

The chain carries TRBV4-3 and TRBJ1-2; D may be TRBD1 (6 bases). This CDR3 is built from 15 residues. Trimming shortened V by 0 bases and J by 4 bases, and 12 bases separated the two germline ends. In germline, CDR1 is LGHNA, CDR2 YSLEER. The DNA of the CDR3 is TGCGCCAGCAGCCAAGATAGGGGGGGGGTCTATGGCTACACCTTC. Translation: CASSQDRGGVYGYTF.

Relative to its sample, this clone is large. CDR3 loop: CSAEDRMGANEQFF. The DNA for the CDR3 is TGCAGTGCCGAGGACAGGATGGGTGCCAATGAGCAGTTCTTC. The V gene is TRBV20-1, the J gene TRBJ2-1; 7 bases agree with TRBD1. V shed 6 bases, J shed 6 bases, and the junction held 11 bases outside the gene matches. The germline V gene encodes CDR1 DFQATT and CDR2 SNEGSKA (reference sequence). This CDR3 is built from 14 residues.

This clone came up many times. The chain combines TRBV20-1 with TRBJ1-5; D remains ambiguous. V was clipped by 6 bases and J by 2 bases, with 14 bases between them. Germline CDR1 DFQATT, CDR2 SNEGSKA (reference sequence). The CDR3 is 14 amino acids. CDR3 region: CSARTDGRNQPQHF. CDR3 bases: TGCAGTGCGCGGACCGACGGACGCAATCAGCCCCAGCATTTT.

This clone occurred many times. Additional DNA sequences in this sample encode the identical CDR3. CDR3 sequence: CASSQEGSYEQYF. The CDR3 coding sequence is TGCGCCAGCAGCCAAGAGGGAAGCTACGAGCAGTACTTC. V and J are TRBV4-1 and TRBJ2-7; D ambiguous. V was trimmed by 0 bases and J by 3 bases, leaving 6 bases between them. Germline V lookup: CDR1 MGHRA, CDR2 YSYEKL. The CDR3 runs to 13 residues.

As for this clone: Germline is not matched at one junction end, which may reflect a read error. Other DNA variants within this sample encode the same CDR3. V gene TRBV28 combines with J gene TRBJ1-6, with 7 bases identical to TRBD1. There are 12 residues in the CDR3. From germline, CDR1 is MDHEN and CDR2 SYDVKM. CDR3 bases: TGTGCAAGCACCGCACCTAGGGGGCGCCTCCACTTT. Amino acid sequence: CASTAPRGRLHF.

This clone was detected ten times or more. The genes are TRBV13 and TRBJ2-5; possibly TRBD1 for D (6 bases). CDR1 is PRHDT, CDR2 FYEKMQ, per germline (reference sequence). The CDR3 has 12 residues. Between the trimmed V and J ends, which lost 4 bases and 3 bases, there was a span of 6 bases. The CDR3, as DNA: TGTGCCAGCAGCTGGGACAAAGAGACCCAGTACTTC. It codes for CASSWDKETQYF.

The chain links TRBV2 to TRBJ2-2, with D perhaps matching TRBD2 (6 bases). CDR3 length: 14 amino acids. V was shortened by 5 bases and J by 5 bases, with 12 bases between the two germline ends. The germline V gene encodes CDR1 SNHLY and CDR2 FYNNEI. CDR3 region: CASSREKKTGELFF. CDR3 in DNA: TGTGCCAGCAGTCGGGAGAAGAAAACCGGGGAGCTGTTTTTT.

The CDR3 region has the DNA TGTGCCTGGAGTAGGGAGGGTCAGGAATGGGACACCATATATTTT. Translating it yields CAWSREGQEWDTIYF. V and J are TRBV30 and TRBJ1-3; D gene ambiguous. Trimming took off 2 bases at V and 8 bases at J, with 19 bases between the two ends. This CDR3 is built from 15 residues. From germline, CDR1 is GTSNPN and CDR2 SVGIG (reference sequence).

Ten or more counts support this clone. This chain uses TRBV7-3 with TRBJ1-1; D is ambiguous. V lost 2 bases and J lost 5, with 9 bases in between. CDR1 and CDR2 from the germline V gene are SGHTA and FQGTGA. This CDR3 has 13 amino acids. The CDR3 nucleotides read TGTGCCAGCAGCTTAGGTAAAGGGACTGAAGCTTTCTTT. It is translated as CASSLGKGTEAFF.

As concerns this clone: This may come from a read error, since a much larger clone is one base off. The rearrangement joins TRBV5-6 to TRBJ1-1, with a possible D match to TRBD1 (5 bases). Trimming left V 0 bases short and J 4 bases short, with 7 bases between. Per the germline V gene, CDR1 is SGHDT and CDR2 is YYEEEE. This CDR3 is 13 amino acids long. The CDR3 sequence: CASSLGGGTEAFF. The CDR3 coding sequence is TGTGCCAGCAGCTTGGGGGGGGGCACTGAAGCTTTCTTT.

This rearrangement joins TRBV9 to TRBJ2-7, with 12 bases lining up with TRBD1. Germline V gene sequence: CDR1 SGDLS, CDR2 YYNGEE. With V trimmed by 2 bases and J by 5 bases, 5 bases remained unmatched. CDR3 size: 15 residues. The CDR3 reads CASSVTGTGGDEQYF. The CDR3 DNA sequence: TGTGCCAGCAGCGTGACCGGGACAGGGGGCGACGAGCAGTACTTC.

This clone was counted ten times or more. The J gene is TRBJ1-5, the V gene TRBV6-2 or TRBV6-3; D possibly corresponds to TRBD1 (5 bases). The V and J ends lost 2 bases and 0 bases respectively, with 8 bases between them. The CDR3 has 15 residues. Germline V lookup: CDR1 MNHEY, CDR2 SVGEGT. The CDR3 sequence is CASSYRGYSNQPQHF. DNA for the CDR3: TGTGCCAGCAGTTACCGGGGGTATAGCAATCAGCCCCAGCATTTT.

The rearrangement links TRBV28 to TRBJ2-5; no clear D gene. Looked up from germline, CDR1 is MDHEN and CDR2 is SYDVKM. There are 15 residues in the CDR3. Deletions cut 3 bases from V and 0 bases from J, with 11 bases between. The DNA of the CDR3 is TGTGCCAGCAGTTTCCCCCAGGCAAACCAAGAGACCCAGTACTTC. This translates into CASSFPQANQETQYF.

The chain carries TRBV20-1 and TRBJ2-7; 7 bases line up with TRBD2. Germline lookup yields CDR1 DFQATT and CDR2 SNEGSKA (reference sequence). The CDR3 is 15 residues long. The V segment lost 4 bases and the J segment 0 bases; nucleotides outside the gene matches: 9. The CDR3 nucleotides are TGCAGTGCTATTTCCTCGGGAGGAAACTCCTACGAGCAGTACTTC. Translation gives CSAISSGGNSYEQYF.

This clone was detected a few times. At one boundary the junction diverges from the germline segment, which might be a read error. Other DNA sequences in this specimen translate into the identical CDR3. The CDR3 loop is CASSFSPGSNQPQHF. CDR3 DNA: TGCGCCAGCAGTTTCTCCCCCGGCTCCAATCAGCCCCAGCATTTT. The rearrangement links TRBV27 to TRBJ1-5; D is unclear. The CDR3 covers 15 residues. Germline CDR1 MNHEY, CDR2 SMNVEV (reference sequence).

This chain connects TRBV6-1 to TRBJ2-3, with D unclear. The CDR3 length is 13 residues. Germline V CDR1 and CDR2: MNHNS, SASEGT. Trimming stripped 4 bases from V and 6 bases from J, with 11 bases between. The CDR3 nucleotides are TGTGCCAGCAGTGCTACATCGCGCGATACGCAGTATTTT. Encoded protein: CASSATSRDTQYF.

This clone was observed at least ten times. The rearrangement links TRBV20-1 to TRBJ2-3; D is undetermined. This CDR3 spans 13 amino acids. Trimming cost V 3 bases and J 3 bases, with 10 bases left between them. The V gene's germline CDR1 is DFQATT and CDR2 SNEGSKA (reference sequence). CDR3 DNA: TGCAGTGCTAGCTCTTACAAGACAGATACGCAGTATTTT. This translates into CSASSYKTDTQYF.

This clone was picked up many times. The CDR3 loop is CATHQPGLAGGGHEQYF. The CDR3 bases are TGTGCCACCCATCAACCGGGACTAGCGGGAGGCGGCCACGAGCAGTACTTC. The chain couples TRBV10-3 to TRBJ2-7; 15 positions match TRBD2. Germline-derived CDR1 and CDR2 are ENHRY and SYGVKD. This CDR3 is 17 amino acids long. V was pared by 10 bases and J by 5 bases, with 15 bases of the junction left unmatched.

This clone was detected only once. The chain uses TRBV20-1 and TRBJ1-4; tentative D call: TRBD1 (6 bases). This CDR3 is 15 amino acids long. V was trimmed by 0 bases and J by 0 bases, leaving 8 bases between them. Germline V gene sequence: CDR1 DFQATT, CDR2 SNEGSKA (reference sequence). CDR3 coding DNA: TGCAGTGCTAGAGATCAGGGGACAACTAATGAAAAACTGTTTTTT. Protein sequence: CSARDQGTTNEKLFF.

The V call is TRBV5-1, the J call TRBJ1-3; no reliable D call. Trimming took 2 bases from V and 4 from J, leaving 7 bases between them. The CDR3 consists of 13 residues. Germline loops: CDR1 SGHRS, CDR2 YFSETQ. The CDR3 here is CASSFYHGNTIYF. CDR3 DNA: TGCGCCAGCAGCTTCTATCACGGAAACACCATATATTTT.

This clone was found many times. The chain joins TRBV7-8 to TRBJ2-1; D might be TRBD2 (5 bases). The CDR3 runs 15 residues. V was cut by 3 bases and J by 1 base, with 10 bases left in between. Germline values: CDR1 SGHVS, CDR2 FQNEAQ. CDR3 region: CASSFRGLSYNEQFF. CDR3 nucleotides: TGTGCCAGCAGCTTCCGGGGTTTATCCTACAATGAGCAGTTCTTC. Filled out from reference TRBV7-8 and TRBJ2-1, the complete variable domain reads GAGVSQSPRYKVAKRGQDVALRCDPISGHVSLFWYQQALGQGPEFLTYFQNEAQLDKSGLPSDRFFAERPEGSVSTLKIQRTQQEDSAVYLCASSFRGLSYNEQFFGPGTRLTVL.

This clone was detected only a few times. V is TRBV6-1 and J is TRBJ2-7, with D perhaps matching TRBD2 (5 bases). The CDR3 covers 14 residues. V lost 7 bases to trimming and J lost 1 base, with 14 bases between them. Germline loops: CDR1 MNHNS, CDR2 SASEGT. CDR3 nucleotide sequence: TGTGCCAGCATGGGCCAGGAGGTGTCCTACGAGCAGTACTTC. The encoded protein is CASMGQEVSYEQYF.

This sequence joins TRBV30 and TRBJ2-7; no clear D gene. The CDR3 has 14 amino acids. V lost 6 bases to trimming and J lost 2 bases, with 17 bases between them. Germline CDR1 reads GTSNPN; CDR2 reads SVGIG (reference sequence). CDR3 residues: CACTVSGTAYEQYF. CDR3 in DNA: TGTGCCTGTACTGTCTCAGGTACAGCCTACGAGCAGTACTTC. Using reference TRBV30 and TRBJ2-7 for the parts outside the CDR3, the full variable domain is SQTIHQWPATLVQPVGSPLSLECTVEGTSNPNLYWYRQAAGRGLQLLFYSVGIGQISSEVPQNLSASRPQDRQFILSSKKLLLSDSGFYLCACTVSGTAYEQYFGPGTRLTVT.